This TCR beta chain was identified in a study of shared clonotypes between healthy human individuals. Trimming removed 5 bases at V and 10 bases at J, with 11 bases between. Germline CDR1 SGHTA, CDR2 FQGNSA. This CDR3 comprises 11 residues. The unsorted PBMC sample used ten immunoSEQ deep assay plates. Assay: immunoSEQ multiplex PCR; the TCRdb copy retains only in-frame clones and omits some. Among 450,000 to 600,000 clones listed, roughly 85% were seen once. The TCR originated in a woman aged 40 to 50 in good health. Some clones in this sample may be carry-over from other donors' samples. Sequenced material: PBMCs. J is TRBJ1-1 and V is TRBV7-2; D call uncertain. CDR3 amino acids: CASSPFGGAFF. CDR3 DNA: TGTGCCAGCAGCCCCTTTGGAGGAGCTTTCTTT.